This T cell receptor beta chain was profiled in a study of metastatic and nonmetastatic thyroid tumors. Study-level information: Repertoire data that came from the blood and tumor or nodule tissue of malignant and benign thyroid patients were compared.

This clone was observed at least ten times. The CDR3 is made up of 15 amino acids. V was trimmed by 3 bases and J by 2 bases, leaving 10 bases between them. The germline gives CDR1 KGHDR, CDR2 SFDVKD. TCRdb re-called the PCR reads via MiXCR. The table shows about 35,000 clones, with 25% to 30% occurring only once. All patients reached thyroid surgery having received no treatment beforehand. The sequenced sample was blood. The chain links TRBV24-1 to TRBJ2-1; D might be TRBD1 or TRBD2, each matching 5 bases. The receptor comes from a female donor with papillary thyroid cancer or a benign thyroid nodule (not recorded which). Some clones in this sample may be carry-over from other donors' samples. In DNA, the CDR3 is TGTGCCACCAGTGATGGTTGGGGGACCTACAATGAGCAGTTCTTC. The encoded protein is CATSDGWGTYNEQFF.